One sample yielded the 8 T cell receptor beta chains listed below, sequenced in a study of CD8 T cells in Susac syndrome. Reverse transcription used roughly 0.5 to 1 ug RNA and random hexamers. TCRdb re-derived calls from the immunoSEQ multiplex PCR reads in MiXCR, one entry per CDR3 protein. This sample has some 220,000 distinct CDR3 sequences, with 95% found just once. Sample: CD4+ T cells from PBMCs. These receptors came from a human donor with multiple sclerosis.

The CDR3, as DNA: TGCAGTGCTAGGACTAGCGAAAACACAGATACGCAGTATTTT. Protein: CSARTSENTDTQYF. The chain joins TRBV20-1 to TRBJ2-3, with TRBD2 matching over 8 bases. J gave up 2 bases and V 3 bases, and 4 bases lay outside the gene matches. The germline V gene has CDR1 DFQATT and CDR2 SNEGSKA (reference sequence). The CDR3 length is 14 residues.

The chain uses TRBV27 and TRBJ2-1; TRBD2 matches 14 bases. The germline CDR1 and CDR2 sequences are MNHEY and SMNVEV (reference sequence). The CDR3 is 18 residues long. V gave up 8 bases and J gave up 4 bases; unmatched junction bases: 13. DNA of the CDR3: TGTGCCAGCGTCCCCGGGACTAGCGGGAGAAGAGTATACAATGAGCAGTTCTTC. It yields the protein CASVPGTSGRRVYNEQFF.

CDR3 DNA: TGTGCCTCGGGGGCGCACGCCGCCGAGAGGATTACAGATACGCAGTATTTT. It codes for CASGAHAAERITDTQYF. The rearrangement links TRBV9 to TRBJ2-3; TRBD1 or TRBD2 may be the D gene (6 bases each). Germline V gives CDR1 SGDLS, CDR2 YYNGEE. The CDR3 consists of 17 residues. Trimming left V 10 bases short and J 3 bases short, with 27 bases between.

The rearrangement joins TRBV2 to TRBJ2-1, with D hard to call. V was shortened by 7 bases and J by 4 bases, with 5 bases between the two germline ends. The germline V gene encodes CDR1 SNHLY and CDR2 FYNNEI. The CDR3 has 11 residues. CDR3 region: CASMPYNEQFF. CDR3 DNA: TGTGCCAGCATGCCGTACAATGAGCAGTTCTTC.

In this sample, this clonotype turned up a few times. The chain has TRBV6-1 and TRBJ2-5, with D hard to call. There are 11 residues in the CDR3. The germline V and J ends were trimmed by 6 bases and 4 bases, with 6 bases remaining between them. Looked up from germline, CDR1 is MNHNS and CDR2 is SASEGT. The CDR3 region has the DNA TGTGCCAGCAGGACCTCAGAGACCCAGTACTTC. It encodes CASRTSETQYF.

The V and J genes are TRBV11-2 and TRBJ2-1; weak D call: TRBD1 (5 bases). V lost 5 bases and J lost 0, with 11 bases in between. The CDR3 length is 15 residues. Germline V lookup: CDR1 SGHAT, CDR2 FQNNGV. The CDR3 spells CASSHRRNSYNEQFF. The CDR3 DNA reads TGTGCCAGCAGCCACAGGCGCAACTCCTACAATGAGCAGTTCTTC.

The chain has TRBV5-1 and TRBJ1-2; D unresolved. The CDR3 has 14 amino acids. V was clipped by 2 bases and J by 2 bases, with 10 bases between them. In germline, CDR1 is SGHRS, CDR2 YFSETQ. CDR3 nucleotide sequence: TGCGCCAGCAGCTTAGGAGCAGAAAACTATGGCTACACCTTC. Its translation is CASSLGAENYGYTF.

The chain recombines TRBV3-1 with TRBJ1-5, with D perhaps matching TRBD1 (5 bases). The germline CDR1 and CDR2 sequences are LGHDT and YNNKEL (reference sequence). This CDR3 is built from 15 residues. V lost 3 bases and J 0 bases, leaving 9 bases between the germline ends. For the CDR3, the DNA is TGTGCCAGCAGCCAGACAGCGAATAGCAATCAGCCCCAGCATTTT. This sequence encodes CASSQTANSNQPQHF.